This T cell receptor beta chain was sequenced for a study of blood T cells in healthy people across ages. It was with a sample-barcoded 5' primer and a J-beta primer mix that a second PCR of roughly 7 to 12 cycles was run. One entry per CDR3 protein results from TCRdb running MiXCR on the 5' RACE reads. The sample has approximately 820,000 distinct CDR3 sequences, around 45% seen once. CDR3 size: 16 residues. Germline lookup yields CDR1 LNHNV and CDR2 YYDKDF (reference sequence). The V and J ends lost 2 bases and 2 bases, in that order; junction bases with no gene match: 7. Study-level findings and limits: Researchers deemed the diversity estimates from one million T cells underestimates. Unsorted PBMC material precluded a definitive naive versus antigen-experienced comparison.

Healthy Caucasian individuals from Russia aged about 6 to 95 served as donors. On this clonotype: The antigen is unknown.

Sequencing used blood. This receptor was taken from a man aged 60 to 75 in good health. This rearrangement joins TRBV15 to TRBJ2-5; 8 nucleotides align to TRBD1. This CDR3 reads CATSRHGQGVQETQYF. The CDR3 bases are TGTGCCACCAGCAGACATGGACAGGGTGTACAAGAGACCCAGTACTTC. Full variable domain (outside the CDR3, taken from reference TRBV15 and TRBJ2-5): DAMVIQNPRYQVTQFGKPVTLSCSQTLNHNVMYWYQQKSSQAPKLLFHYYDKDFNNEADTPDNFQSRRPNTSFCFLDIRSPGLGDTAMYLCATSRHGQGVQETQYFGPGTRLLVL.